This T cell receptor (beta chain) emerged from a study of cytomegalovirus exposure and HLA in healthy donors listed by TCRdb under 2017. Turning to the overall study: According to a later analysis, one platform produced both the 100 to 150 validation repertoires and the 670 or so repertoires of the first cohort. The study was designed to test whether signatures of past pathogen exposure could be identified by cataloging public T cell receptors. The study combined high-throughput TCR immunosequencing, statistical association of individual TCRs with disease status, and machine learning to predict cytomegalovirus infection status. In addition to the first cohort of around 670 subjects, a separate validation cohort of 130 or so different subjects was used. What the authors observed across the whole study: Cytomegalovirus status was reported to be diagnosed by the classifier with high specificity and sensitivity in both the original and validation cohorts. A later analysis found that TCRs clustered in the first cohort also tended to co-occur in the 95 to 150 validation repertoires, with roughly 95% of cluster scores above 0. The authors suggested that the approach could potentially be generalized to other disease states and immunological phenotypes. A few of the identified cytomegalovirus-associated TCR beta chains were confirmed in vitro to be specific for cytomegalovirus antigens. The study gave a list of about 150 TCR beta chains associated with cytomegalovirus. The validation cohort had no HLA typing available for a later analysis, so co-occurrence within that cohort was assessed over all 130 or so repertoires. Across donors, most TCR sequences were observed very rarely, whereas some public TCRs were present in many individuals.

Remarks on this clone: Its antigen is currently not known. No much larger clonotype is one base removed from it; base qualities were not supplied.

Sequences SGHVS (CDR1) and FQNEAQ (CDR2) are obtained from the germline V gene. The V end gives up 4 bases and the J end 9 bases, leaving 5 bases in the junction not matched to a gene. There are 15 amino acids in the CDR3, from cysteine to phenylalanine inclusive. Of all the DNA, just the CDR3 is kept, 45 bases in frame from base 1. The method was the immunoSEQ multiplex PCR assay. Regarding the original processing steps: A statistical classification framework was built to diagnose cytomegalovirus status from the catalog of TCR beta chain sequences. As stored in TCRdb, this immuneACCESS dataset retains in-frame rearrangements with V and J assigned. A fraction of the clones does not appear; measured against another copy, unresolved V genes explain less than half of the discrepancy, and the remainder lacks a known reason. That table supplies the V and J calls and clone size; D and trimming were determined from the DNA. The sample data list roughly 280,000 clones, and approximately 86% of these were observed just once. Less than 1.2% of the sample rests with the top ten.

Separate from the roughly 650-subject first cohort, the validation cohort of over 90 subjects was the group to which the donors belonged. This TCR came from a woman younger than 30 in good health and CMV-seronegative. Specimen: PBMCs. The chain employs TRBV7-8 and TRBJ1-6, and TRBD1 aligns with 11 junction nucleotides. The CDR3 region has the sequence CASSSAGQGGSPLHF. At the DNA level, the sequence is TGTGCCAGCAGCTCAGCGGGACAGGGGGGTTCACCCCTCCACTTT.